The clone carrying this T cell receptor beta chain was seen once. Profiled with immunoSEQ multiplex PCR; TCRdb holds only in-frame clones, not every one. This table holds roughly 220,000 clones, just over 85% found once. The study drew participants aged about 18 to 95 years from fewer than 30 US areas. Grouping used clinical history reported by participants in a survey and questionnaire. The sample belongs to a study of blood T cell repertoires in COVID-19. At the level of the study: Acute and convalescent COVID-19 specimens originated in the United States, Italy and Spain. T cells, B-cell-depleted T cells, or PBMCs provided the cDNA or gDNA that served as material.

Germline loops: CDR1 SGDLS, CDR2 YYNGEE. The CDR3 totals 14 residues. V lost 0 bases to trimming and J lost 2 bases, with 8 bases between them. The sequence was collected from a woman in her forties or fifties with acute COVID-19. Sequenced input: PBMCs or T cells enriched from blood (not recorded which). The chain has TRBV9 and TRBJ2-5, with TRBD2 as a possible D gene (6 bases). CDR3 sequence: CASSVGGKQETQYF. Here the CDR3 DNA reads TGTGCCAGCAGCGTAGGCGGGAAACAAGAGACCCAGTACTTC.